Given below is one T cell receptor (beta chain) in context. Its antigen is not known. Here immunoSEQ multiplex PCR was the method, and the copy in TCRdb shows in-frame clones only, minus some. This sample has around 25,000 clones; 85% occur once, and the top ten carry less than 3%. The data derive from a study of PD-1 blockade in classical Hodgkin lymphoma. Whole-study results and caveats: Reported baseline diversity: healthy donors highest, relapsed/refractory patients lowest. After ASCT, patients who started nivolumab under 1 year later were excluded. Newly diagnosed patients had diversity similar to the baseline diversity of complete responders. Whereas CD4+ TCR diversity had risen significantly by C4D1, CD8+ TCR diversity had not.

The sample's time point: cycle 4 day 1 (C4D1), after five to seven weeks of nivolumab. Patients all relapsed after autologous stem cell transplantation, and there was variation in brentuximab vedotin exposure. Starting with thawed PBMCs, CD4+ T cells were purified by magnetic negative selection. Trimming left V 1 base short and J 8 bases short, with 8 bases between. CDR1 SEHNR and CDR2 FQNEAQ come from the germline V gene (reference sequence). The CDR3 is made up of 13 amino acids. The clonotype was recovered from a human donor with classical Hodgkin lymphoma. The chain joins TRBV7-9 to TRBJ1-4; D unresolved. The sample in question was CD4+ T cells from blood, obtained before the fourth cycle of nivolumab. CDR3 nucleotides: TGTGCCAGCAGCTTAGACTCCAGGGAAAAACTGTTTTTT. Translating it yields CASSLDSREKLFF.